One sample yielded the 13 T cell receptor beta chains listed below, sequenced in a study of shared clonotypes between healthy human individuals. Clones were read by immunoSEQ multiplex PCR, and TCRdb kept only the in-frame ones, dropping some. The sample lists some 1 million clones, approximately 70% occurring once. Sequenced sample: memory CD4+ T cells sorted from blood. The subset was: CD45RA-negative fraction. These receptors came from a man aged 18 to 29 in good health.

CDR3 DNA sequence: TGCGCCAGCAGTTCGTCGACAGCCACTCATGCCGACACTGAAGCTTTCTTT. Translating it yields CASSSSTATHADTEAFF. The chain has TRBV5-1 and TRBJ1-1, with D maybe TRBD1 (5 bases). The germline V gene encodes CDR1 SGHRS and CDR2 YFSETQ. The CDR3 sequence is 17 residues long. V was pared by 5 bases and J by 3 bases, with 23 bases between. Full variable domain (outside the CDR3, taken from reference TRBV5-1 and TRBJ1-1): KAGVTQTPRYLIKTRGQQVTLSCSPISGHRSVSWYQQTPGQGLQFLFEYFSETQRNKGNFPGRFSGRQFSNSRSEMNVSTLELGDSALYLCASSSSTATHADTEAFFGQGTRLTVV.

This clone was picked up a small number of times. The chain has TRBV6-5 and TRBJ1-6; D remains unclear. The length of the CDR3 is 13 residues. V was clipped by 5 bases and J by 10 bases, with 12 bases between them. Germline-derived CDR1 and CDR2 are MNHEY and SVGAGI. The CDR3 protein is CASSLRTESPLHF. The CDR3 region has the DNA TGTGCCAGCAGTCTAAGGACGGAATCACCCCTCCACTTT.

The chain carries TRBV2 and TRBJ2-7; the match to TRBD2 covers 12 bases. The CDR3 sequence is 14 residues long. With V trimmed by 7 bases and J by 1 base, 2 bases remained unmatched. Per germline, CDR1 SNHLY and CDR2 FYNNEI. For the CDR3, the DNA is TGTGCCAGCAAAGGACTAGCGGGGTCCTACGAGCAGTACTTC. Translated: CASKGLAGSYEQYF.

The V and J genes are TRBV5-1 and TRBJ2-1, with D unresolved. The CDR3 has 15 amino acids. V was pared by 0 bases and J by 0 bases, with 7 bases between. Germline values: CDR1 SGHRS, CDR2 YFSETQ. In DNA form, the CDR3 reads TGCGCCAGCAGCTTGGCCACCATCTCCTACAATGAGCAGTTCTTC. It codes for CASSLATISYNEQFF.

This chain connects TRBV19 to TRBJ2-3; weak D call: TRBD2 (5 bases). The CDR3 has 13 amino acids. Germline-derived CDR1 and CDR2 are LNHDA and SQIVND (reference sequence). DNA of the CDR3: TGTGCGACGAATGAGGGTAGCACAGATACGCAGTATTTT. It is translated as CATNEGSTDTQYF.

A single count supports this clone. Within the sample, other DNA sequences also encode this same CDR3. The genes are TRBV5-1 and TRBJ2-2; 10 bases match TRBD1. The CDR3 has 16 residues. With 2 bases clipped from V and 0 bases from J, the junction kept 1 base outside the gene matches. Germline CDR1 is SGHRS and CDR2 is YFSETQ. CDR3 region: CASSLGQGANTGELFF. CDR3 nucleotide sequence: TGCGCCAGCAGCTTAGGACAGGGGGCGAACACCGGGGAGCTGTTTTTT.

The chain joins TRBV5-1 to TRBJ2-2; tentative D call: TRBD1 (5 bases). The CDR3 runs to 13 residues. The ends were cut back, 2 bases at V and 7 bases at J, with 9 bases in the middle. Germline V gives CDR1 SGHRS, CDR2 YFSETQ. DNA for the CDR3: TGCGCCAGCAGCTTCGGACAAAACGGGGAGCTGTTTTTT. It specifies CASSFGQNGELFF.

The rearrangement joins TRBV6-5 to TRBJ2-3; 7 nucleotides align to TRBD2. The trim removed 5 bases at V and 0 bases at J, leaving 5 bases unmatched. CDR3 length equals 15 residues. CDR1 is MNHEY, CDR2 SVGAGI, per germline. The CDR3: CASSQLAPSTDTQYF. The CDR3 nucleotides are TGTGCCAGCAGTCAACTAGCGCCCAGCACAGATACGCAGTATTTT.

This clone was recorded only once. The chain employs TRBV27 and TRBJ1-1; 7 bases map to TRBD1. CDR1 is MNHEY and CDR2 is SMNVEV in the germline V gene (reference sequence). The CDR3 runs to 14 residues. The V gene end was trimmed by 6 bases and the J gene end by 4 bases; junction bases not matched to a gene: 8. The DNA of the CDR3 is TGTGCCAGCAGGTTGTTTTCAGGGGGCACTGAAGCTTTCTTT. Amino acid sequence: CASRLFSGGTEAFF.

The chain couples TRBV6-6 to TRBJ2-5, with 9 positions matching TRBD1. Germline V gives CDR1 MNHNY, CDR2 SVGAGI (reference sequence). V lost 2 bases to trimming and J lost 5 bases; unmatched junction nucleotides: 9. The CDR3 spans 16 residues. In DNA form, the CDR3 reads TGTGCCAGCAGTTACCATTTCCCCGGGACAGGGGAGACCCAGTACTTC. Translating gives CASSYHFPGTGETQYF.

V gene TRBV5-1 combines with J gene TRBJ2-7; TRBD2 matches 12 bases. Germline V gene data show CDR1 as SGHRS and CDR2 as YFSETQ. J gave up 5 bases and V 7 bases, and 13 bases lay outside the gene matches. This CDR3 is built from 16 residues. In DNA, the CDR3 is TGCGCCAGCCGTCCTATCTCTAGCGGGAGGGCCGACGAGCAGTACTTC. It yields the protein CASRPISSGRADEQYF.

The V gene is TRBV5-1, the J gene TRBJ1-4; D is undetermined. The CDR3 loop spans 15 amino acids. V lost 1 base, J lost 4 bases, and 11 bases lay in between. Germline loops: CDR1 SGHRS, CDR2 YFSETQ. The CDR3 protein is CASSLTPESNEKLFF. Written as DNA, the CDR3 is TGCGCCAGCAGCTTGACGCCAGAGAGTAATGAAAAACTGTTTTTT.

The DNA of the CDR3 is TGCGCCAGCAGCTACGGGACAGAAAATGGCTACACCTTC. This codes for CASSYGTENGYTF. The V call is TRBV5-1, the J call TRBJ1-2; 7 bases match TRBD1. V was pared by 3 bases and J by 6 bases, with 5 bases of the junction left unmatched. The CDR3 spans 13 residues. The germline CDR1 and CDR2 sequences are SGHRS and YFSETQ.